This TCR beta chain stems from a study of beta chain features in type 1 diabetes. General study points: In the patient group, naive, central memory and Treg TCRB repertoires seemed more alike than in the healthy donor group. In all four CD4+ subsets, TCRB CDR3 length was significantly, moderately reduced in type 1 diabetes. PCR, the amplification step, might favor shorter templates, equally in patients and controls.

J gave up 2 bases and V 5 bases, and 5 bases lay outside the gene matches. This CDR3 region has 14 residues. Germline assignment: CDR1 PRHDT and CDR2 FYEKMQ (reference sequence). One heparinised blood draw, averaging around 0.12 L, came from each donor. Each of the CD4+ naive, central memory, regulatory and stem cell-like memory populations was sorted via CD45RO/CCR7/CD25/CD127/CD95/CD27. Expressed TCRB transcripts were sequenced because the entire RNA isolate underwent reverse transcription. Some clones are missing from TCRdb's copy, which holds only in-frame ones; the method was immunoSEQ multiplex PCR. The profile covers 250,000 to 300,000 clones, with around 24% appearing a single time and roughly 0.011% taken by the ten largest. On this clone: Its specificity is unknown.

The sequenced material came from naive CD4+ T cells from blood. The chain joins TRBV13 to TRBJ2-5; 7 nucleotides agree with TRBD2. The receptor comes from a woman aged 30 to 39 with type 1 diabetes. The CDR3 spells CASSRWTSQETQYF. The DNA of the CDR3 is TGTGCCAGCAGCCGCTGGACTAGTCAAGAGACCCAGTACTTC.